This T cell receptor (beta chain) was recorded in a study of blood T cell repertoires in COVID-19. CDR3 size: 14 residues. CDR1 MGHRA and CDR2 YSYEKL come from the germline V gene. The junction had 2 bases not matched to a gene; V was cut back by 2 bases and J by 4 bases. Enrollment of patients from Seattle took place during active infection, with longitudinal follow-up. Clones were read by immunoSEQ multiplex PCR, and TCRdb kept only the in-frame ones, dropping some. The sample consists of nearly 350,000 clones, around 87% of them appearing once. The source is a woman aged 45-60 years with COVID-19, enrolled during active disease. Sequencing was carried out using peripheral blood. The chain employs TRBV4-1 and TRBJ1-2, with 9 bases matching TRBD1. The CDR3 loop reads CASSQTTGGYGYTF. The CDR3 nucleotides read TGCGCCAGCAGCCAAACGACAGGGGGCTATGGCTACACCTTC.